These T cell receptor beta chains were read from a single sample in a study of OX40 agonist ivuxolimab in advanced cancers. Repertoires were generated with immunoSEQ multiplex PCR, while TCRdb's copy carries only in-frame clones and drops some. The sample contains about 83,000 clones, about 80% of which appear only once. The sample was CD4+ or CD8+ T cells sorted from blood, taken in a trial of the OX40 agonist ivuxolimab. The receptors shown here come from an adult with an advanced solid tumor such as melanoma, head and neck, liver or kidney cancer. CDR3s include the opening cysteine and the closing phenylalanine or tryptophan. D genes are given only for firm matches. Clone size is not always given. Where it is, it says once, few, many or a class for expanded clones.

clone size	V gene	J gene	D gene	CDR3 protein	CDR3 DNA
-	TRBV30	TRBJ1-6	TRBD1	CAYTGQGRTYNSPLHF	TGTGCCTACACTGGACAGGGTCGTACTTATAATTCACCCCTCCACTTT
-	TRBV4-1	TRBJ1-4	-	CASSRRSETARPNEKLFF	TGCGCCAGCAGCCGAAGGTCCGAGACAGCTCGACCGAATGAAAAACTGTTTTTT
-	TRBV7-8	TRBJ2-7	TRBD1	CASSSWGWQGARTYEQYF	TGTGCCAGCAGCTCTTGGGGATGGCAGGGGGCGAGGACCTACGAGCAGTACTTC
once	TRBV5-1	TRBJ2-5	TRBD1	CATAGTGGFQETQYF	TGCGCCACCGCGGGGACAGGGGGATTTCAAGAGACCCAGTACTTC
once	TRBV5-4	TRBJ2-1	-	CASSLDGGNNEQFF	TGTGCCAGCAGCCTGGATGGAGGAAACAATGAGCAGTTCTTC
-	TRBV28	TRBJ1-6	-	CASSPMGESYNSPLHF	TGTGCCAGCAGTCCCATGGGGGAATCCTATAATTCACCCCTCCACTTT
-	TRBV19	TRBJ2-2	-	CASSKGKNTGELFF	TGTGCCAGTAGTAAAGGGAAGAACACCGGGGAGCTGTTTTTT
-	TRBV5-1	TRBJ2-1	TRBD1	CASSLQGPSSREQFF	TGCGCCAGCAGCTTACAGGGGCCGAGCTCCCGGGAGCAGTTCTTC
-	TRBV28	TRBJ2-5	TRBD2	CASSGSVPSGGLETQYF	TGTGCCAGCAGTGGCTCGGTGCCTAGCGGGGGTCTAGAGACCCAGTACTTC
once	TRBV5-1	TRBJ2-5	-	CASSLMLDQETQYF	TGCGCCAGCAGCCTCATGTTGGATCAAGAGACCCAGTACTTC
-	TRBV5-6	TRBJ1-3	TRBD1	CASSLVAGGLLDGNTIYF	TGTGCCAGCAGCTTGGTCGCAGGGGGGCTATTAGACGGAAACACCATATATTTT
-	TRBV18	TRBJ1-1	TRBD1	CASSPLQGQGNTEAFF	TGTGCCAGCTCACCACTACAGGGGCAAGGGAACACTGAAGCTTTCTTT
-	TRBV6-5	TRBJ2-7	-	CASKGRHSYEQYF	TGTGCCAGCAAAGGGCGGCATTCCTACGAGCAGTACTTC
-	TRBV25-1	TRBJ1-2	-	CASSERWGRRGYTF	TGTGCCAGCAGTGAACGGTGGGGGCGCCGGGGCTACACCTTC
-	TRBV4-3	TRBJ1-2	-	CASSQGGSLRLNYGYTF	TGCGCCAGCAGCCAAGGGGGGAGCTTAAGACTAAACTATGGCTACACCTTC
-	TRBV2	TRBJ2-5	-	CASRGRGQETQYF	TGTGCCAGCAGAGGTAGGGGGCAAGAGACCCAGTACTTC
-	TRBV30	TRBJ1-5	-	CAWSVKGFDQPQHF	TGTGCCTGGAGTGTAAAGGGGTTTGATCAGCCCCAGCATTTT
-	TRBV5-4	TRBJ1-1	-	CASSARGGTEAFF	TGTGCCAGCAGCGCGAGGGGGGGCACTGAAGCTTTCTTT
-	TRBV7-3	TRBJ1-2	-	CASSSGTNPSYGYTF	TGTGCCAGCAGCTCCGGGACGAACCCGTCCTATGGCTACACCTTC
-	TRBV27	TRBJ1-5	-	CASSKQAHLNQPQHF	TGTGCCAGCAGTAAACAGGCGCACCTTAATCAGCCCCAGCATTTT
-	TRBV2	TRBJ1-1	-	CASSEDGRGDEAFF	TGTGCCAGCAGTGAAGACGGGCGGGGTGATGAAGCTTTCTTT
once	TRBV6-6	TRBJ2-3	TRBD1	CASADRGRITDTQYF	TGTGCCAGCGCGGACAGGGGGCGCATCACAGATACGCAGTATTTT
once	TRBV15	TRBJ2-3	TRBD2	CATSRGSGGVSTDTQYF	TGTGCCACCAGCAGAGGATCCGGGGGGGTCTCCACAGATACGCAGTATTTT
-	TRBV7-3	TRBJ1-1	-	CASSLSSDRVVTEAFF	TGTGCCAGCAGCTTAAGTTCGGATAGGGTGGTCACTGAAGCTTTCTTT
few	TRBV9	TRBJ1-1	TRBD1	CASSSGQGNTEAFF	TGTGCCAGCAGCTCTGGACAGGGGAACACTGAAGCTTTCTTT
-	TRBV30	TRBJ2-1	TRBD2	CAWRAYSGLAGGPGVNEQFF	TGTGCCTGGAGAGCATACTCGGGACTAGCGGGGGGGCCTGGTGTCAATGAGCAGTTCTTC
-	TRBV9	TRBJ2-5	TRBD2	CASSVGLAGTEGAQYF	TGTGCCAGCAGCGTAGGACTAGCGGGCACGGAGGGTGCCCAGTACTTC
-	TRBV19	TRBJ1-3	-	CASSIVGGFGATVTIYF	TGTGCCAGTAGTATAGTAGGCGGATTCGGAGCGACGGTCACCATATATTTT
-	TRBV4-2	TRBJ2-7	TRBD1	CASSQNRQGANEQYF	TGTGCCAGCAGCCAGAATAGACAGGGGGCCAACGAGCAGTACTTC
few	TRBV6-5	TRBJ1-5	-	CASSPSPPSYF	TGTGCCAGCAGTCCCTCACCCCCGTCTTATTTT
-	TRBV28	TRBJ2-3	TRBD2	CASSPLAGGRGDTQYF	TGTGCCAGCAGCCCACTAGCGGGGGGGCGGGGAGATACGCAGTATTTT
-	TRBV6-1	TRBJ2-7	-	CASRERYEQYF	TGTGCCAGCAGGGAGAGATACGAGCAGTACTTC
-	TRBV7-3	TRBJ1-2	TRBD1	CASSPDRNYGYTF	TGTGCCAGCAGCCCGGACAGGAACTATGGCTACACCTTC
few	TRBV19	TRBJ2-1	TRBD1	CASSTGTGGSSYNEQFF	TGTGCCAGTAGTACCGGGACAGGGGGGAGCTCCTACAATGAGCAGTTCTTC
-	TRBV10-3	TRBJ1-4	-	CAIRAGDEKLFF	TGTGCCATCAGGGCGGGGGATGAAAAACTGTTTTTT
once	TRBV30	TRBJ1-2	-	CAWIGRASGYTF	TGTGCCTGGATCGGTAGGGCCAGTGGCTACACCTTC